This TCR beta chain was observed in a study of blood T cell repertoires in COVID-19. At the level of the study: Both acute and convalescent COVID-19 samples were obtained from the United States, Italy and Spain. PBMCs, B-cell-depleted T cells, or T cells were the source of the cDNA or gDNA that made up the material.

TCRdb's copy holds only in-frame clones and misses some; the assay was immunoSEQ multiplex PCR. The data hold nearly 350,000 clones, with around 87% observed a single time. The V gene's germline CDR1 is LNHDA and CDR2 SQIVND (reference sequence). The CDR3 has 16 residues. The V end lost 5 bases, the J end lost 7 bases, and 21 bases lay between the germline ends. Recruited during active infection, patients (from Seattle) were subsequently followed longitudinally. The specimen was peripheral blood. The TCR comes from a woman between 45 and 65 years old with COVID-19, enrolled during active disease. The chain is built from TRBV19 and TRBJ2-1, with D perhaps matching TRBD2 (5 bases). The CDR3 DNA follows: TGTGCCAGTAGTGTGGCGGCTAGCTCCTTTAGGAATGAGCAGTTCTTC. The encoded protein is CASSVAASSFRNEQFF.